This T cell receptor beta chain was captured in a study of control samples from healthy donors and cancer patients. The protocol was immunoSEQ multiplex PCR, while the TCRdb copy is restricted to in-frame clones and leaves out a portion. There are 400,000 to 500,000 clones in the sample; approximately 92% occur only once, and roughly 6.4% lies in the top ten. CDR1 and CDR2 from the germline V gene are SGHRS and YFSETQ. V lost 4 bases, J lost 4 bases, and 13 bases stayed unmatched. The CDR3 totals 16 residues. Sequenced material: PBMCs. The TCR was taken from a man between 40 and 49 years old with head and neck cancer. The chain is built from TRBV5-1 and TRBJ1-1; TRBD1 matches 7 bases. CDR3 sequence reads: CASSPSAGQVGTEAFF. CDR3 sequence (DNA): TGCGCCAGCAGCCCTTCCGCCGGACAGGTCGGCACTGAAGCTTTCTTT.